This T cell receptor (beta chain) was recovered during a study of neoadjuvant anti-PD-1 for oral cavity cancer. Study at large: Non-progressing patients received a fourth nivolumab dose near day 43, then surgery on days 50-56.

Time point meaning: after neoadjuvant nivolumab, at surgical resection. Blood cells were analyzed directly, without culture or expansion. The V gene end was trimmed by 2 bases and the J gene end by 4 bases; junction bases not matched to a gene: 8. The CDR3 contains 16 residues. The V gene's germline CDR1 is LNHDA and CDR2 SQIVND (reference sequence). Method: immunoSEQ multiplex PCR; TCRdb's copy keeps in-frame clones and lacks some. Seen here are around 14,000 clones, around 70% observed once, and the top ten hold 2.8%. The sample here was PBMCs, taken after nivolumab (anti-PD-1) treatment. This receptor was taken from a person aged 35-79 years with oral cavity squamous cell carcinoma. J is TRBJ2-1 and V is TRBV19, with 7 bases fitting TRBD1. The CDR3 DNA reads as TGTGCCAGTAGTATACCGCTGACAGGGATGTACAATGAGCAGTTCTTC. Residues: CASSIPLTGMYNEQFF.